What follows describes a single T cell receptor beta chain. Its antigen is unidentified. Germline loops: CDR1 SGHAT, CDR2 FQDESV (reference sequence). The CDR3 is 14 amino acids. A modified ARM-PCR protocol with three rounds of nested PCR amplified TCRbeta. From the multiplex PCR reads, TCRdb called clonotypes with MiXCR, one entry per CDR3 protein. Counted here are almost 75,000 distinct CDR3 sequences, less than 75% occurring once; the ten biggest clones make up 25% to 30%. The record originates from a study of tumor and adjacent non-tumor tissue in lung cancer. Study information: Aged about 31 to 80 years, patients included about 11 men and about five women with stage I to III disease. Findings and limits, study-wide: Compared with tumor, normal lung showed significantly lower TCR diversity.

No cell sorting was done before RNA was extracted from the tissue. The normal lung tissue was taken more than 3 cm from the tumor edge. The rearrangement uses TRBV11-1 and TRBJ2-3, with 7 bases fitting TRBD1. The sequence was collected from a woman aged 50 to 65 with non-small cell lung cancer. The material sequenced was distant non-tumor lung tissue. The CDR3 is CVNSISTGADTQYF. Here the CDR3 DNA reads TGTGTCAACAGCATATCTACAGGGGCTGATACGCAGTATTTT.